The 14 T cell receptor beta chains below come from one sample, sequenced in a study of vaccination and CD4 T cells after COVID-19. The antigens these receptors bind are not known. CD4+ T cells that had been cultured provided DNA sequenced with the Oncomine TCR Beta short-read assay. TCRdb re-analysed the PCR reads in MiXCR, keeping a single row per CDR3 protein. The table records about 20,000 distinct CDR3 sequences, nearly 50% of them present only once. The treatment here: approximately nine-day PBMC culture with coronavirus spike peptide pools or control peptides (ViraFEST assay). Specimen: CD4+ T cells from blood, cultured in vitro. The source of these receptors is a human donor who had recovered from COVID-19.

The chain employs TRBV7-9 and TRBJ2-1; 12 positions agree with TRBD2. V gave up 5 bases and J gave up 7 bases; unmatched junction bases: 6. The CDR3 totals 15 residues. Germline V gene lookup returns CDR1 SEHNR and CDR2 FQNEAQ (reference sequence). The CDR3 DNA reads TGTGCCAGCAGCCCCCCCGGGACTAGCGGGAATGAGCAGTTCTTC. As protein: CASSPPGTSGNEQFF.

This clonotype was recorded a few times. CDR3 protein: CSAGPTSGVQDTQYF. CDR3 nucleotide sequence: TGCAGTGCGGGACCGACTAGCGGGGTGCAAGATACGCAGTATTTT. The genes are TRBV20-1 and TRBJ2-3; 11 nucleotides line up with TRBD2. Germline CDR1 reads DFQATT; CDR2 reads SNEGSKA (reference sequence). CDR3 size: 15 residues. The V and J ends lost 6 bases and 5 bases, in that order; junction bases with no gene match: 10.

This sequence joins TRBV6-1 and TRBJ1-5; TRBD1 aligns across 7 bases. This CDR3 region has 16 residues. Trimming removed 6 bases from V and 2 bases from J; junction bases left unmatched: 10. Germline CDR1 MNHNS, CDR2 SASEGT. CDR3 nucleotide sequence: TGTGCCAGCAGGGTATCAACAGGGGTGGGCAATCAGCCCCAGCATTTT. It is translated as CASRVSTGVGNQPQHF.

With respect to this clonotype: A read error may produce the germline difference seen at one junction end. The V gene is TRBV7-2, the J gene TRBJ2-3; no reliable D call. Germline V gives CDR1 SGHTA, CDR2 FQGNSA. The CDR3 runs to 12 residues. The CDR3 is CASSLGTDTQYF. The CDR3 DNA is TGTGCCAGCAGTTTAGGTACAGATACGCAGTATTTT.

V gene TRBV5-8 combines with J gene TRBJ1-2, with 10 bases fitting TRBD1. The germline V gene has CDR1 SGHTS and CDR2 YDEGEE. J gave up 2 bases and V 3 bases, and 1 base lay outside the gene matches. The CDR3 is 14 amino acids. The CDR3 sequence: CASSWGQGNYGYTF. CDR3 in DNA: TGTGCCAGCAGCTGGGGACAGGGGAACTATGGCTACACCTTC.

Only a few counts were recorded for this clonotype. V and J are TRBV20-1 and TRBJ2-2; 9 bases are a match to TRBD2. Germline V CDR1 and CDR2: DFQATT, SNEGSKA (reference sequence). Germline trimming cut 1 base from V and 4 bases from J; bases unmatched to any gene: 10. The CDR3 loop spans 17 amino acids. The CDR3 here is CSARGPGSGSGTGELFF. The DNA of the CDR3 is TGCAGTGCTAGAGGCCCCGGTAGCGGGAGCGGCACCGGGGAGCTGTTTTTT.

The chain recombines TRBV7-9 with TRBJ2-3; D unclear. Germline CDR1 and CDR2: SEHNR and FQNEAQ (reference sequence). V was trimmed by 6 bases and J by 0 bases, leaving 10 bases between them. The CDR3 is made up of 14 amino acids. For the CDR3, the DNA is TGTGCCAGCAGTCCTGACTTCAGCACAGATACGCAGTATTTT. It codes for CASSPDFSTDTQYF.

The V and J genes are TRBV19 and TRBJ1-5; TRBD1 is a possible D gene (5 bases). The CDR3 runs 14 residues. Germline CDR1 and CDR2: LNHDA and SQIVND (reference sequence). V was clipped by 6 bases and J by 6 bases, with 15 bases between them. Here the CDR3 reads CASSTQMGVQPQHF. CDR3 coding DNA: TGTGCCAGTAGCACCCAGATGGGGGTTCAGCCCCAGCATTTT.

V and J are TRBV20-1 and TRBJ2-1; no definite D call. Germline CDR1 is DFQATT and CDR2 is SNEGSKA (reference sequence). Trimming left V 4 bases short and J 3 bases short, with 22 bases between. This CDR3 region has 17 residues. The CDR3 spells CSAIGLVPPRIYNEQFF. CDR3 sequence (DNA): TGCAGTGCTATTGGGCTAGTCCCACCCCGTATCTACAATGAGCAGTTCTTC.

This clonotype was seen more than once but under ten times. The chain combines TRBV6-1 with TRBJ2-4; D gene unclear. Germline V gene sequence: CDR1 MNHNS, CDR2 SASEGT. The CDR3 is made up of 17 amino acids. V lost 1 base, J lost 1 base, and 14 bases lay in between. The CDR3 sequence: CASSEEGRIGAKNIQYF. The CDR3 DNA follows: TGTGCCAGCAGTGAAGAGGGTCGGATTGGGGCCAAAAACATTCAGTACTTC.

The V and J genes are TRBV5-1 and TRBJ2-7; no clear D gene. Trimming shortened V by 0 bases and J by 0 bases, and 10 bases separated the two germline ends. The CDR3 has 15 residues. Germline CDR1 SGHRS, CDR2 YFSETQ. The CDR3 DNA reads TGCGCCAGCAGCTTGGCTCCGGGTAGCTCCTACGAGCAGTACTTC. It codes for CASSLAPGSSYEQYF.

This clonotype appeared a single time. The chain uses TRBV5-1 and TRBJ1-2; D might be TRBD1 (6 bases). Germline V gene lookup returns CDR1 SGHRS and CDR2 YFSETQ. The CDR3 has 15 amino acids. Trimming stripped 4 bases from V and 6 bases from J, with 19 bases between. The CDR3 DNA is TGCGCCAGCAGCCCGGGGAGGGGGGAGAGAAATGGCTACACCTTC. This codes for CASSPGRGERNGYTF.

The V and J genes are TRBV27 and TRBJ1-6; D remains unclear. The CDR3 covers 17 residues. CDR1 MNHEY and CDR2 SMNVEV come from the germline V gene (reference sequence). V shed 0 bases and J shed 7 bases, with 16 bases lying between them. The CDR3 region has the DNA TGTGCCAGCAGTTTATCGTGGTGGCGGCAGGCGAATTCACCCCTCCACTTT. Protein product: CASSLSWWRQANSPLHF.

This clonotype was counted a few times. The chain couples TRBV7-6 to TRBJ2-1, with 7 positions matching TRBD2. Trimming at V came to 6 bases and at J to 1 base, leaving 9 bases not matched to a gene. The CDR3 is made up of 16 amino acids. Per germline, CDR1 SGHVS and CDR2 FNYEAQ. The CDR3 here is CASRPAGRVSYNEQFF. In nucleotides, the CDR3 is TGTGCCAGCAGACCAGCGGGACGGGTTTCCTACAATGAGCAGTTCTTC. Complete variable domain (other parts from reference TRBV7-6 and TRBJ2-1): GAGVSQSPRYKVTKRGQDVALRCDPISGHVSLYWYRQALGQGPEFLTYFNYEAQQDKSGLPNDRFSAERPEGSISTLTIQRTEQRDSAMYRCASRPAGRVSYNEQFFGPGTRLTVL.